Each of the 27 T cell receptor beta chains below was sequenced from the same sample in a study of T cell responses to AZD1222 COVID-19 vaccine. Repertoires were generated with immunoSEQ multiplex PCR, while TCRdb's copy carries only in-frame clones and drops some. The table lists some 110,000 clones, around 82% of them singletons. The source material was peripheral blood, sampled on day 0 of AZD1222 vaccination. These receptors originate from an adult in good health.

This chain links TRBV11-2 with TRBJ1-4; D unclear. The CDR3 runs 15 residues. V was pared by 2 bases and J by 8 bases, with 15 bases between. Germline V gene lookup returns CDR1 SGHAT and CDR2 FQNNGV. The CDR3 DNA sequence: TGTGCCAGCAGCTTACAAGCGTTTGGTACGGAAAAACTGTTTTTT. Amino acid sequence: CASSLQAFGTEKLFF.

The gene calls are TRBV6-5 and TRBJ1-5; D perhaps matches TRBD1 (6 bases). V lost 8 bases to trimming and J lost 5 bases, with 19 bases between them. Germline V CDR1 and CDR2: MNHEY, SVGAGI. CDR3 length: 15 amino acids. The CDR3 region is CASGYRVGWDQPQHF. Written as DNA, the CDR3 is TGTGCCAGCGGGTACAGGGTTGGGTGGGATCAGCCCCAGCATTTT.

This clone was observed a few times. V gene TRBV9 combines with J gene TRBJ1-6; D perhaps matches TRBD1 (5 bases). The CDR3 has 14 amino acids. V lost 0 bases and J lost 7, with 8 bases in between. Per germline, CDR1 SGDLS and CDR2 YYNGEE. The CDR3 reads CASSVEGQNSPLHF. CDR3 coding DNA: TGTGCCAGCAGCGTAGAGGGGCAGAATTCACCCCTCCACTTT. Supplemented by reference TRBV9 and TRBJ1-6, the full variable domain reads DSGVTQTPKHLITATGQRVTLRCSPRSGDLSVYWYQQSLDQGLQFLIQYYNGEERAKGNILERFSAQQFPDLHSELNLSSLELGDSALYFCASSVEGQNSPLHFGNGTRLTVT.

The CDR3 coding sequence is TGTGCCAGCAGCTTGGGACAGTCGTATGGCTACACCTTC. Amino acids: CASSLGQSYGYTF. The chain combines TRBV5-8 with TRBJ1-2; possibly TRBD1 for D (5 bases). Trimming removed 0 bases at V and 5 bases at J, with 8 bases between. This CDR3 spans 13 amino acids. Per the germline V gene, CDR1 is SGHTS and CDR2 is YDEGEE.

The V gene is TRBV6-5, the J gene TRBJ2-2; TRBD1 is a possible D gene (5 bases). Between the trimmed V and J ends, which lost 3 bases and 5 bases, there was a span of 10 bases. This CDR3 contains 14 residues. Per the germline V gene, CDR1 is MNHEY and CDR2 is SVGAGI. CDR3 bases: TGTGCCAGCAGTTATCACGGACAAACCGGGGAGCTGTTTTTT. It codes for CASSYHGQTGELFF.

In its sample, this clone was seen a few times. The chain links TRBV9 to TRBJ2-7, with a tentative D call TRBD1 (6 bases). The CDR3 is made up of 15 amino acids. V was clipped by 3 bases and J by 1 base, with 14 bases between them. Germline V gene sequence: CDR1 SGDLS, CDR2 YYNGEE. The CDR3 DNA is TGTGCCAGCAGCGCAGAACCGGGACAATCCTACGAGCAGTACTTC. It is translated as CASSAEPGQSYEQYF.

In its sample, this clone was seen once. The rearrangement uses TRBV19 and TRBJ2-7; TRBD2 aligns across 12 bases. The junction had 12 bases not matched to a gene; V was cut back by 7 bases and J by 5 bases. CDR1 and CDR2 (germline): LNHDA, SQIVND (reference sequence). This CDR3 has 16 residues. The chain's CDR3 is CASTRTSGAPIDEQYF. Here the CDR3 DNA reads TGTGCCAGTACACGGACTAGCGGGGCTCCGATCGACGAGCAGTACTTC.

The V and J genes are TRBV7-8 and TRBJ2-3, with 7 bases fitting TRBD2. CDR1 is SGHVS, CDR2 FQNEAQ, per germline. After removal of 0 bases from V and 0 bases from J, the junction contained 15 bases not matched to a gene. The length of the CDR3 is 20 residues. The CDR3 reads CASSLARFGRQNTSTDTQYF. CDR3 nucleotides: TGTGCCAGCAGCTTAGCGCGGTTCGGGAGGCAGAACACTAGCACAGATACGCAGTATTTT.

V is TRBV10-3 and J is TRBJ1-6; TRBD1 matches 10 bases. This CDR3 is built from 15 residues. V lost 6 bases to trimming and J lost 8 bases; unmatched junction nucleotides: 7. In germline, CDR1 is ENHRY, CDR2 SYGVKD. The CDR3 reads CAIRTTGGVDSPLHF. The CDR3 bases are TGTGCCATCAGGACGACAGGGGGCGTAGATTCACCCCTCCACTTT.

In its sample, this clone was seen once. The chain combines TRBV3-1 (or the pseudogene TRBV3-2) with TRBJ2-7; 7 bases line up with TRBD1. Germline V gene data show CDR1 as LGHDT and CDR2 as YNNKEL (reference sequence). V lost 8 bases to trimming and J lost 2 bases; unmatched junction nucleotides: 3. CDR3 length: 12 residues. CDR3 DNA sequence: TGTGCCAGCGGACAGGTGACCTACGAGCAGTACTTC. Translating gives CASGQVTYEQYF.

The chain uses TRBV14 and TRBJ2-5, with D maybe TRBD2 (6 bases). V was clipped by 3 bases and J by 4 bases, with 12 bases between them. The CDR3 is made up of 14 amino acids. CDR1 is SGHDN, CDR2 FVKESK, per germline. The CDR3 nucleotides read TGTGCCAGCAGCCAGGACTATTGGGGAGAGACCCAGTACTTC. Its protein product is CASSQDYWGETQYF.

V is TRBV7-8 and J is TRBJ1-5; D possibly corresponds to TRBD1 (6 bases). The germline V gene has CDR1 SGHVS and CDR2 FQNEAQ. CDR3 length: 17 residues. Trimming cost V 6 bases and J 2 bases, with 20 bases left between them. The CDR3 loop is CASREAYRAGGNQPQHF. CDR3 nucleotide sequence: TGTGCCAGCAGGGAAGCCTACAGGGCAGGAGGCAATCAGCCCCAGCATTTT.

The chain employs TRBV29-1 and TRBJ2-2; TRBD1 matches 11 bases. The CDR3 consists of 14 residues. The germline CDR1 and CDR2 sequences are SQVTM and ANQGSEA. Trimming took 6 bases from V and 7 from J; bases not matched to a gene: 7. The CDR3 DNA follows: TGCAGCGTCCGGGACAGGGGGTCCCACGGGGAGCTGTTTTTT. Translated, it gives CSVRDRGSHGELFF.

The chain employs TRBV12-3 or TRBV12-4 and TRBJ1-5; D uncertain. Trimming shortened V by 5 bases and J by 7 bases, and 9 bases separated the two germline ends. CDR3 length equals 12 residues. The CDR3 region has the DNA TGTGCCAGCAGTGGAACTGGGCAGCCCCAGCATTTT. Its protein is CASSGTGQPQHF.

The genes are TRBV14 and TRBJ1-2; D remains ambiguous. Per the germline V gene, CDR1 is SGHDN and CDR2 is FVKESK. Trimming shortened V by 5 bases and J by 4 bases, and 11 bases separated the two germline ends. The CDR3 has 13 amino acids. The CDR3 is CASSYSTSYGYTF. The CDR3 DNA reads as TGTGCCAGCAGCTATTCTACCAGCTATGGCTACACCTTC. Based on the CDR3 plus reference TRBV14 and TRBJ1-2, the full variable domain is EAGVTQFPSHSVIEKGQTVTLRCDPISGHDNLYWYRRVMGKEIKFLLHFVKESKQDESGMPNNRFLAERTGGTYSTLKVQPAELEDSGVYFCASSYSTSYGYTFGSGTRLTVV.

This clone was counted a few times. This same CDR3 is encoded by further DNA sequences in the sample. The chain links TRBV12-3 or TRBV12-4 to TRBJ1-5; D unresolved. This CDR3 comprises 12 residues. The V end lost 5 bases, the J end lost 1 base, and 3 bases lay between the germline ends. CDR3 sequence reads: CASSTSNQPQHF. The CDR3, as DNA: TGTGCCAGCAGTACGAGCAATCAGCCCCAGCATTTT.

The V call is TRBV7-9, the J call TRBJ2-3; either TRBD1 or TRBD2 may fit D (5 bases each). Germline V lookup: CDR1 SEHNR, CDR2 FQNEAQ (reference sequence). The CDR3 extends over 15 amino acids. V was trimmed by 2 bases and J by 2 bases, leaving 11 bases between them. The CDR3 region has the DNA TGTGCCAGCAGCTTATTCGGGGACCTCACAGATACGCAGTATTTT. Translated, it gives CASSLFGDLTDTQYF.

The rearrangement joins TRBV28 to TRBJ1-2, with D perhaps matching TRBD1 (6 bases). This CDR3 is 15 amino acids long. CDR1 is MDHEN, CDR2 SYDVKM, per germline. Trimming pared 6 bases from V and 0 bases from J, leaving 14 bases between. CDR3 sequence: CASRTGRSPNYGYTF. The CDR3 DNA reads TGTGCCAGCAGGACAGGTAGATCTCCTAACTATGGCTACACCTTC.

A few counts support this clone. CDR3 in DNA: TGTGCCAGCAGTTCCGACAGGGAGTGGGGCTACACCTTC. Translation: CASSSDREWGYTF. The V gene is TRBV6-5, the J gene TRBJ1-2; 7 bases match TRBD1. This CDR3 has 13 residues. Germline CDR1 reads MNHEY; CDR2 reads SVGAGI. Germline trimming cut 4 bases from V and 8 bases from J; bases unmatched to any gene: 7.

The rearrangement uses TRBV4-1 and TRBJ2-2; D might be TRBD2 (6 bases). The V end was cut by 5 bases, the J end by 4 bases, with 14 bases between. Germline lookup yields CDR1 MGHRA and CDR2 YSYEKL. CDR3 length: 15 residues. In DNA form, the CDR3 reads TGCGCCAGCAGCGGAGGAGGGAGGCTCACCGGGGAGCTGTTTTTT. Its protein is CASSGGGRLTGELFF.

CDR3 bases: TGCAGCGTTGTCCGGGGGTTGGCATCCCCCTACGAGCAGTACTTC. The encoded protein is CSVVRGLASPYEQYF. The chain recombines TRBV29-1 with TRBJ2-7, with D possibly TRBD2 on 6 matching bases. Trimming removed 4 bases from V and 2 bases from J, with 18 bases in between. The germline CDR1 and CDR2 sequences are SQVTM and ANQGSEA. The length of the CDR3 is 15 residues.

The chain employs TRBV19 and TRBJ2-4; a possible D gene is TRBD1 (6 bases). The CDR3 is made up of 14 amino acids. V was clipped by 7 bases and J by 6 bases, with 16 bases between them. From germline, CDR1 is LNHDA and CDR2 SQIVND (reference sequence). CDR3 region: CASKNRELGNIQYF. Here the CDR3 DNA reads TGTGCCAGTAAGAACAGGGAGTTGGGAAACATTCAGTACTTC.

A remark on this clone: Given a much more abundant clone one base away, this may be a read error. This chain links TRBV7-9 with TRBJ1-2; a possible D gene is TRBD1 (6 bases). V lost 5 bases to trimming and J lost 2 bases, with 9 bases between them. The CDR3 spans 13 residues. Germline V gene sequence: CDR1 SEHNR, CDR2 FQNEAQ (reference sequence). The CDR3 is CASSLGGNYGYTF. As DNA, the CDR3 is TGTGCCAGCAGCCTAGGGGGGAACTATGGCTACACCTTC.

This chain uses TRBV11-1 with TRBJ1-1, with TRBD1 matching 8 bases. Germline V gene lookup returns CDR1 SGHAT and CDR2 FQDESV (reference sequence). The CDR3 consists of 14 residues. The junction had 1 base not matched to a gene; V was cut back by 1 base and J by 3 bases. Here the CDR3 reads CASSLGTGHTEAFF. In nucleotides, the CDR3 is TGTGCCAGCAGCTTAGGGACAGGGCACACTGAAGCTTTCTTT.

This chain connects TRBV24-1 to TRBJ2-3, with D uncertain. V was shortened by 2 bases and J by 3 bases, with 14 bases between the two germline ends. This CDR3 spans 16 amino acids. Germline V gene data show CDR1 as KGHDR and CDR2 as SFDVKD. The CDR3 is CATSDSGPLATDTQYF. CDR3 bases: TGTGCCACCAGTGATTCCGGGCCCCTGGCGACAGATACGCAGTATTTT.

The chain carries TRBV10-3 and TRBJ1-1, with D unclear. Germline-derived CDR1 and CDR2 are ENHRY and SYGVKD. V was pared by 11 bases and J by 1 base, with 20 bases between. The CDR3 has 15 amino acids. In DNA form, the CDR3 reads TGTGCCCCCGGCTTGGGCCCAGGTAGGAACACTGAAGCTTTCTTT. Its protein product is CAPGLGPGRNTEAFF.

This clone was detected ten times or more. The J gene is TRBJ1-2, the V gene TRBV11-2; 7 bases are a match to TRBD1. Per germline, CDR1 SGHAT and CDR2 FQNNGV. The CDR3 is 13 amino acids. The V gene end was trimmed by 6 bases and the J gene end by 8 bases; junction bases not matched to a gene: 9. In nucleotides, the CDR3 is TGTGCCAGCAGAGAGACAGGGATTATGGGCTACACCTTC. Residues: CASRETGIMGYTF.